This is a list of T cell receptor beta chains from one sample in a study of neurological immune-mediated disorders. One entry per CDR3 protein, called by TCRdb with MiXCR from the 5' RACE reads. The sample yields just over 95,000 distinct CDR3 sequences, roughly 4% seen once. The specimen sequenced was PBMCs. These receptors originate from a woman aged 18-35 years with multiple sclerosis. CDR3s include the opening cysteine and the closing phenylalanine or tryptophan. A D gene is named only where the DNA matches it firmly. Some rows have no size entry. The others give once, few or many, or a class for an expanded clone.

CDR3 length: 14; V gene: TRBV5-1; J gene: TRBJ1-1; clone size: many; D gene: NA; CDR3 protein: CASSLPGGTTEAFF; CDR3 DNA: TGCGCCAGCAGCTTGCCGGGGGGTACCACTGAAGCTTTCTTT
CDR3 length: 12; V gene: TRBV3-1; J gene: TRBJ2-7; clone size: many; D gene: NA; CDR3 protein: CASSGTVYEQYF; CDR3 DNA: TGTGCCAGCAGCGGAACAGTCTACGAGCAGTACTTC
CDR3 length: 16; V gene: TRBV5-1; J gene: TRBJ2-2; clone size: many; D gene: TRBD1; CDR3 protein: CASSWFESGGAGELFF; CDR3 DNA: TGCGCCAGCAGCTGGTTCGAGTCAGGGGGCGCCGGGGAGCTGTTTTTT
CDR3 length: 16; V gene: TRBV20-1; J gene: TRBJ2-5; clone size: many; D gene: NA; CDR3 protein: CSARGPLRRNQETQYF; CDR3 DNA: TGCAGTGCTAGAGGCCCACTGCGACGAAACCAAGAGACCCAGTACTTC
CDR3 length: 16; V gene: TRBV5-1; J gene: TRBJ1-4; clone size: many; D gene: TRBD1; CDR3 protein: CASSLGGGQGYEKLFF; CDR3 DNA: TGCGCCAGCAGCTTGGGAGGAGGACAGGGATATGAAAAACTGTTTTTT
CDR3 length: 14; V gene: TRBV5-1; J gene: TRBJ2-7; clone size: many; D gene: NA; CDR3 protein: CASSRGQTSYEQYF; CDR3 DNA: TGCGCCAGCAGCCGTGGACAGACCTCCTACGAGCAGTACTTC
CDR3 length: 13; V gene: TRBV6-6; J gene: TRBJ2-3; clone size: many; D gene: NA; CDR3 protein: CASSWGVTDTQYF; CDR3 DNA: TGTGCCAGCAGTTGGGGCGTCACAGATACGCAGTATTTT
CDR3 length: 13; V gene: TRBV5-6; J gene: TRBJ2-5; clone size: many; D gene: NA; CDR3 protein: CASSLGIPETQYF; CDR3 DNA: TGTGCCAGCAGCCTGGGGATTCCGGAGACCCAGTACTTC
CDR3 length: 15; V gene: TRBV12-3/TRBV12-4; J gene: TRBJ2-7; clone size: many; D gene: TRBD1; CDR3 protein: CASSHTGTGGGEQYF; CDR3 DNA: TGTGCCAGCAGTCACACCGGGACAGGGGGAGGCGAGCAGTACTTC
CDR3 length: 14; V gene: TRBV7-8; J gene: TRBJ2-5; clone size: many; D gene: TRBD2; CDR3 protein: CASGRAGGGETQYF; CDR3 DNA: TGTGCCAGCGGGCGAGCGGGGGGCGGAGAGACCCAGTACTTC
CDR3 length: 14; V gene: TRBV5-1; J gene: TRBJ1-1; clone size: many; D gene: NA; CDR3 protein: CASSRFRGNTEAFF; CDR3 DNA: TGCGCCAGCAGCCGATTCAGGGGGAACACTGAAGCTTTCTTT
CDR3 length: 17; V gene: TRBV5-5; J gene: TRBJ2-7; clone size: many; D gene: NA; CDR3 protein: CASSLAGGAPIPYEQYF; CDR3 DNA: TGTGCCAGCAGCTTGGCAGGGGGGGCTCCGATCCCCTACGAGCAGTACTTC
CDR3 length: 14; V gene: TRBV5-1; J gene: TRBJ2-3; clone size: NA; D gene: NA; CDR3 protein: CASSLGWSTDTQYF; CDR3 DNA: TGCGCCAGCAGCTTGGGATGGTCCACAGATACGCAGTATTTT
CDR3 length: 15; V gene: TRBV12-3/TRBV12-4; J gene: TRBJ1-2; clone size: many; D gene: TRBD1; CDR3 protein: CASRGQKESNYGYTF; CDR3 DNA: TGTGCCAGCAGGGGACAGAAAGAAAGTAACTATGGCTACACCTTC
CDR3 length: 14; V gene: TRBV27; J gene: TRBJ2-3; clone size: many; D gene: TRBD1; CDR3 protein: CASSYRGGTDTQYF; CDR3 DNA: TGTGCCAGCAGTTACAGGGGGGGCACAGATACGCAGTATTTT
CDR3 length: 15; V gene: TRBV7-2; J gene: TRBJ2-3; clone size: many; D gene: TRBD1; CDR3 protein: CASSLSGQSTDTQYF; CDR3 DNA: TGTGCCAGCAGCTTATCGGGACAGAGCACAGATACGCAGTATTTT
CDR3 length: 13; V gene: TRBV6-5; J gene: TRBJ1-6; clone size: many; D gene: NA; CDR3 protein: CASSYWRGSPLHF; CDR3 DNA: TGTGCCAGCAGTTACTGGCGGGGATCACCCCTCCACTTT
CDR3 length: 14; V gene: TRBV5-1; J gene: TRBJ2-3; clone size: many; D gene: NA; CDR3 protein: CASSPFLGGDTQYF; CDR3 DNA: TGCGCCAGCAGCCCTTTCCTCGGGGGAGATACGCAGTATTTT
CDR3 length: 14; V gene: TRBV6-1; J gene: TRBJ2-7; clone size: many; D gene: NA; CDR3 protein: CASSEADRSYEQYF; CDR3 DNA: TGTGCCAGCAGTGAAGCGGACAGATCCTACGAGCAGTACTTC
CDR3 length: 12; V gene: TRBV20-1; J gene: TRBJ2-3; clone size: NA; D gene: TRBD2; CDR3 protein: CRVAGGTDTQYF; CDR3 DNA: TGCCGCGTAGCGGGGGGCACAGATACGCAGTATTTT
CDR3 length: 16; V gene: TRBV20-1; J gene: TRBJ2-7; clone size: many; D gene: NA; CDR3 protein: CSARDPPGHFTYEQYF; CDR3 DNA: TGCAGTGCTAGAGATCCCCCGGGGCACTTCACCTACGAGCAGTACTTC
CDR3 length: 15; V gene: TRBV6-1; J gene: TRBJ2-7; clone size: few; D gene: NA; CDR3 protein: CASIPRAGSSYEQYF; CDR3 DNA: TGTGCCAGCATTCCCCGAGCCGGGAGCTCCTACGAGCAGTACTTC
CDR3 length: 13; V gene: TRBV5-6; J gene: TRBJ2-7; clone size: many; D gene: NA; CDR3 protein: CASSLWGADEQYF; CDR3 DNA: TGTGCCAGCAGCTTGTGGGGGGCGGACGAGCAGTACTTC
CDR3 length: 16; V gene: TRBV7-9; J gene: TRBJ2-2; clone size: few; D gene: NA; CDR3 protein: CASSLRNNRVTGELFF; CDR3 DNA: TGTGCCAGCAGCTTACGGAACAACAGGGTCACCGGGGAGCTGTTTTTT
CDR3 length: 15; V gene: TRBV18; J gene: TRBJ1-1; clone size: many; D gene: NA; CDR3 protein: CASSPMAGADTEAFF; CDR3 DNA: TGTGCCAGCTCACCAATGGCAGGGGCGGACACTGAAGCTTTCTTT
CDR3 length: 13; V gene: TRBV7-2; J gene: TRBJ2-1; clone size: many; D gene: NA; CDR3 protein: CASSLPGAAEQFF; CDR3 DNA: TGTGCCAGCAGCTTACCGGGGGCGGCGGAGCAGTTCTTC
CDR3 length: 11; V gene: TRBV6-4; J gene: TRBJ2-7; clone size: many; D gene: NA; CDR3 protein: CASSVVREQYF; CDR3 DNA: TGTGCCAGCAGCGTAGTGCGCGAGCAGTACTTC
CDR3 length: 17; V gene: TRBV9; J gene: TRBJ2-5; clone size: many; D gene: NA; CDR3 protein: CASSPWGSRKVRETQYF; CDR3 DNA: TGTGCCAGCAGCCCCTGGGGCTCGAGGAAAGTTAGAGAGACCCAGTACTTC
CDR3 length: 13; V gene: TRBV20-1; J gene: TRBJ2-1; clone size: many; D gene: NA; CDR3 protein: CSAPPDSTNEQFF; CDR3 DNA: TGCAGTGCCCCCCCTGACTCCACCAATGAGCAGTTCTTC
CDR3 length: 13; V gene: TRBV5-1; J gene: TRBJ2-5; clone size: many; D gene: NA; CDR3 protein: CASSFTGQETQYF; CDR3 DNA: TGCGCCAGCAGCTTTACGGGGCAAGAGACCCAGTACTTC
CDR3 length: 14; V gene: TRBV10-3; J gene: TRBJ2-7; clone size: many; D gene: NA; CDR3 protein: CAITAGLGPYEQYF; CDR3 DNA: TGTGCCATCACCGCCGGACTTGGGCCCTACGAGCAGTACTTC
CDR3 length: 13; V gene: TRBV6-5; J gene: TRBJ2-1; clone size: many; D gene: TRBD2; CDR3 protein: CASSFGLAGLWFF; CDR3 DNA: TGTGCCAGCAGTTTCGGACTAGCGGGTTTGTGGTTCTTC
CDR3 length: 14; V gene: TRBV5-6; J gene: TRBJ2-1; clone size: many; D gene: NA; CDR3 protein: CASSQPLLYNEQFF; CDR3 DNA: TGTGCCAGCAGCCAACCACTCCTCTACAATGAGCAGTTCTTC
CDR3 length: 14; V gene: TRBV20-1; J gene: TRBJ2-5; clone size: many; D gene: TRBD2; CDR3 protein: CSAGRGLAGGPQYF; CDR3 DNA: TGCAGTGCTGGACGGGGACTAGCGGGGGGGCCCCAGTACTTC
CDR3 length: 13; V gene: TRBV10-3; J gene: TRBJ1-5; clone size: many; D gene: NA; CDR3 protein: CAISGGGTEPQHF; CDR3 DNA: TGTGCCATCAGTGGCGGCGGGACGGAGCCCCAGCATTTT
CDR3 length: 14; V gene: TRBV24-1; J gene: TRBJ1-5; clone size: many; D gene: NA; CDR3 protein: CATSDPDPNQPQHF; CDR3 DNA: TGTGCCACCAGTGATCCCGACCCGAATCAGCCCCAGCATTTT
CDR3 length: 13; V gene: TRBV4-3; J gene: TRBJ2-5; clone size: many; D gene: NA; CDR3 protein: CASSQASQETQYF; CDR3 DNA: TGCGCCAGCAGCCAAGCCTCCCAAGAGACCCAGTACTTC
CDR3 length: 16; V gene: TRBV7-9; J gene: TRBJ2-7; clone size: many; D gene: TRBD1; CDR3 protein: CASSSRDRELSYEQYF; CDR3 DNA: TGTGCCAGCAGCAGCAGGGACAGGGAATTAAGCTACGAGCAGTACTTC
CDR3 length: 12; V gene: TRBV29-1; J gene: TRBJ2-3; clone size: many; D gene: NA; CDR3 protein: CSIEPSTDTQYF; CDR3 DNA: TGCAGCATTGAGCCAAGCACAGATACGCAGTATTTT
CDR3 length: 14; V gene: TRBV5-1; J gene: TRBJ2-3; clone size: many; D gene: NA; CDR3 protein: CATRDATATDTQYF; CDR3 DNA: TGCGCCACCCGGGACGCAACCGCCACAGATACGCAGTATTTT
CDR3 length: 16; V gene: TRBV20-1; J gene: TRBJ2-5; clone size: many; D gene: TRBD2; CDR3 protein: CSASPRTSGRRETQYF; CDR3 DNA: TGCAGTGCTAGTCCCCGGACTAGCGGGAGGAGAGAGACCCAGTACTTC
CDR3 length: 17; V gene: TRBV4-3; J gene: TRBJ2-1; clone size: few; D gene: TRBD2; CDR3 protein: CASSQEPSGSYTNEQFF; CDR3 DNA: TGCGCCAGCAGCCAAGAACCCAGCGGGAGTTATACCAATGAGCAGTTCTTC
CDR3 length: 15; V gene: TRBV6-6; J gene: TRBJ2-4; clone size: many; D gene: NA; CDR3 protein: CASSPRRGQQNIQYF; CDR3 DNA: TGTGCCAGCAGTCCCCGGCGGGGGCAGCAGAACATTCAGTACTTC
CDR3 length: 14; V gene: TRBV3-1; J gene: TRBJ2-7; clone size: many; D gene: NA; CDR3 protein: CASSQTYTSYEQYF; CDR3 DNA: TGTGCCAGCAGCCAAACATACACCTCCTACGAGCAGTACTTC
CDR3 length: 16; V gene: TRBV6-5; J gene: TRBJ2-5; clone size: many; D gene: NA; CDR3 protein: CASSLHGGWVKETQYF; CDR3 DNA: TGTGCCAGCAGTCTACATGGGGGGTGGGTAAAGGAGACCCAGTACTTC
CDR3 length: 14; V gene: TRBV5-1; J gene: TRBJ1-2; clone size: many; D gene: NA; CDR3 protein: CASSLALASSGYTF; CDR3 DNA: TGCGCCAGCAGCTTGGCCTTGGCATCCTCGGGCTACACCTTC
CDR3 length: 13; V gene: TRBV5-1; J gene: TRBJ1-1; clone size: many; D gene: NA; CDR3 protein: CASSLLGGTEAFF; CDR3 DNA: TGCGCCAGCAGCTTGTTGGGGGGCACTGAAGCTTTCTTT
CDR3 length: 12; V gene: TRBV29-1; J gene: TRBJ2-5; clone size: NA; D gene: NA; CDR3 protein: CSSRLGGETQYF; CDR3 DNA: TGCAGCAGCCGCCTGGGGGGAGAGACCCAGTACTTC
CDR3 length: 13; V gene: TRBV20-1; J gene: TRBJ2-5; clone size: many; D gene: TRBD1; CDR3 protein: CSARMRGRETQYF; CDR3 DNA: TGCAGTGCTAGGATGAGGGGGCGAGAGACCCAGTACTTC
CDR3 length: 17; V gene: TRBV10-3; J gene: TRBJ2-1; clone size: many; D gene: TRBD2; CDR3 protein: CAISEAIAGIPYNEQFF; CDR3 DNA: TGTGCCATCAGTGAGGCGATAGCGGGGATACCCTACAATGAGCAGTTCTTC
CDR3 length: 15; V gene: TRBV20-1; J gene: TRBJ1-6; clone size: many; D gene: TRBD1; CDR3 protein: CSASRNRQGGSPLHF; CDR3 DNA: TGCAGTGCTAGTCGAAACCGACAGGGCGGGTCACCCCTCCACTTT
CDR3 length: 12; V gene: TRBV12-3/TRBV12-4; J gene: TRBJ2-5; clone size: NA; D gene: NA; CDR3 protein: CDSKTAGETQYF; CDR3 DNA: TGTGACAGCAAAACGGCGGGAGAGACCCAGTACTTC
CDR3 length: 15; V gene: TRBV5-1; J gene: TRBJ1-3; clone size: many; D gene: NA; CDR3 protein: CASSSTESSGNTIYF; CDR3 DNA: TGCGCCAGCAGCTCAACAGAGAGCTCTGGAAACACCATATATTTT
CDR3 length: 13; V gene: TRBV11-1; J gene: TRBJ1-2; clone size: many; D gene: NA; CDR3 protein: CASSLAGPDGYTF; CDR3 DNA: TGTGCCAGCAGCTTAGCGGGACCGGATGGCTACACCTTC
CDR3 length: 17; V gene: TRBV7-2; J gene: TRBJ2-1; clone size: many; D gene: TRBD2; CDR3 protein: CASSLPEGLAEYNEQFF; CDR3 DNA: TGTGCCAGCAGCTTACCCGAGGGACTAGCGGAGTACAATGAGCAGTTCTTC
CDR3 length: 14; V gene: TRBV29-1; J gene: TRBJ2-7; clone size: many; D gene: TRBD2; CDR3 protein: CSVRLAGGLLWQYF; CDR3 DNA: TGCAGCGTCCGACTAGCGGGGGGGCTCCTTTGGCAGTACTTC
CDR3 length: 12; V gene: TRBV12-3/TRBV12-4; J gene: TRBJ1-2; clone size: NA; D gene: NA; CDR3 protein: CASRTGRDGYTF; CDR3 DNA: TGTGCCAGCAGAACCGGACGGGATGGCTACACCTTC